The 12 T cell receptor beta chains given below trace back to one sample, sequenced in a study of blood T cell repertoires in COVID-19. Measured with immunoSEQ multiplex PCR; TCRdb has only the in-frame clones, and not every one. The data show under 200,000 clones, 75% to 90% seen once. The sequenced sample was PBMCs or T cells enriched from blood (not recorded which). The receptors come from a woman in her sixties or seventies who had recovered from COVID-19.

The gene calls are TRBV20-1 and TRBJ2-3; perhaps TRBD2 as D (6 bases). The CDR3 totals 11 residues. Per germline, CDR1 DFQATT and CDR2 SNEGSKA (reference sequence). V shed 5 bases and J shed 8 bases, with 11 bases lying between them. In nucleotides, the CDR3 is TGCAGTGCTGGGCGGGGAGCTACGCAGTATTTT. Encoded protein: CSAGRGATQYF.

The chain is built from TRBV7-9 and TRBJ1-2, with TRBD1 matching over 7 bases. V was clipped by 4 bases and J by 2 bases; unmatched bases: 1. The CDR3 extends over 13 amino acids. Germline loops: CDR1 SEHNR, CDR2 FQNEAQ (reference sequence). The CDR3 nucleotides read TGTGCCAGCAGCTGGACAGGAAACTATGGCTACACCTTC. Translating it yields CASSWTGNYGYTF.

The CDR3 loop is CASTPERGGNEKLFF. CDR3 nucleotides: TGTGCCAGCACCCCGGAGAGGGGAGGTAATGAAAAACTGTTTTTT. V and J are TRBV2 and TRBJ1-4, with TRBD1 as a possible D gene (5 bases). V lost 7 bases, J lost 4 bases, and 16 bases lay in between. CDR3 length: 15 residues. From germline, CDR1 is SNHLY and CDR2 FYNNEI.

This rearrangement joins TRBV10-3 to TRBJ2-7, with 8 bases that match TRBD1. CDR1 is ENHRY and CDR2 is SYGVKD in the germline V gene. There are 15 residues in the CDR3. V gave up 5 bases and J gave up 6 bases; unmatched junction bases: 12. DNA for the CDR3: TGTGCCATCAGTCCAGGGACAGGTTCCGTCGCCGAGCAGTACTTC. Its protein product is CAISPGTGSVAEQYF.

The table lists this clone with a few counts. The chain recombines TRBV2 with TRBJ1-4; 8 positions agree with TRBD1. Unmatched junction bases numbered 13, after V lost 6 bases and J lost 7 bases. The CDR3 is 16 residues long. CDR1 is SNHLY, CDR2 FYNNEI, per germline. CDR3 DNA: TGTGCCAGCAGCCATAGGGGGGACAGGTTAGGTGAAAAACTGTTTTTT. It translates to CASSHRGDRLGEKLFF.

The V call is TRBV3-1 (or the pseudogene TRBV3-2), the J call TRBJ2-1; TRBD1 aligns across 7 bases. This CDR3 is built from 15 residues. Germline assignment: CDR1 LGHDT and CDR2 YNNKEL (reference sequence). The ends lost 3 bases at V and 0 bases at J; junction bases unmatched: 2. CDR3 bases: TGTGCCAGCAGCCAGGGACAGAGCTCCTACAATGAGCAGTTCTTC. It translates to CASSQGQSSYNEQFF.

This sequence joins TRBV9 and TRBJ1-6; D gene uncertain. Germline assignment: CDR1 SGDLS and CDR2 YYNGEE. The CDR3 sequence is 13 residues long. V lost 0 bases to trimming and J lost 7 bases, with 5 bases between them. CDR3 DNA: TGTGCCAGCAGCGTAGGTGAGAATTCACCCCTCCACTTT. This sequence encodes CASSVGENSPLHF.

The J gene is TRBJ1-1, the V gene TRBV29-1, with 9 nucleotides matching TRBD1. This CDR3 region has 13 residues. With 6 bases clipped from V and 1 base from J, the junction kept 3 bases outside the gene matches. Germline V CDR1 and CDR2: SQVTM, ANQGSEA. The CDR3 nucleotides are TGCAGCGTGGCGGGACAGGGGAACACTGAAGCTTTCTTT. The encoded protein is CSVAGQGNTEAFF.

This clone was recorded only once. V and J are TRBV6-6 and TRBJ2-2; 7 bases match TRBD2. The CDR3 runs to 14 residues. Germline-derived CDR1 and CDR2 are MNHNY and SVGAGI (reference sequence). J gave up 6 bases and V 6 bases, and 7 bases lay outside the gene matches. The CDR3 coding sequence is TGTGCCAGCAGCCCACTCCGGGGGGCCGGGGAGCTGTTTTTT. Translation gives CASSPLRGAGELFF.

The rearrangement links TRBV24-1 to TRBJ2-1; TRBD1 might be the D (5 bases). Per germline, CDR1 KGHDR and CDR2 SFDVKD. The CDR3 has 16 amino acids. With 4 bases removed from V and 2 bases from J, the gap between germline ends came to 14 bases. For the CDR3, the DNA is TGTGCCACCAGTGAGGGGCAGGGTGCTCCCTACAATGAGCAGTTCTTC. Protein: CATSEGQGAPYNEQFF.

This clone was counted between two and nine times. V usage is TRBV7-9 and J usage is TRBJ1-3, with TRBD1 matching 8 bases. This CDR3 has 16 residues. Germline V CDR1 and CDR2: SEHNR, FQNEAQ (reference sequence). The V segment lost 1 base and the J segment 0 bases; nucleotides outside the gene matches: 2. CDR3 protein: CASSLGQGASGNTIYF. The DNA of the CDR3 is TGTGCCAGCAGCTTAGGGCAGGGGGCCTCTGGAAACACCATATATTTT.

The rearrangement links TRBV12-5 to TRBJ1-5; the match to TRBD1 covers 10 bases. V lost 0 bases to trimming and J lost 2 bases; unmatched junction nucleotides: 10. This CDR3 has 19 residues. Germline V gene lookup returns CDR1 LGHNT and CDR2 FRNRAP. CDR3 protein: CASGLVRTGGTFGNQPQHF. The CDR3, as DNA: TGTGCTAGTGGTTTGGTACGGACAGGGGGGACTTTTGGCAATCAGCCCCAGCATTTT.